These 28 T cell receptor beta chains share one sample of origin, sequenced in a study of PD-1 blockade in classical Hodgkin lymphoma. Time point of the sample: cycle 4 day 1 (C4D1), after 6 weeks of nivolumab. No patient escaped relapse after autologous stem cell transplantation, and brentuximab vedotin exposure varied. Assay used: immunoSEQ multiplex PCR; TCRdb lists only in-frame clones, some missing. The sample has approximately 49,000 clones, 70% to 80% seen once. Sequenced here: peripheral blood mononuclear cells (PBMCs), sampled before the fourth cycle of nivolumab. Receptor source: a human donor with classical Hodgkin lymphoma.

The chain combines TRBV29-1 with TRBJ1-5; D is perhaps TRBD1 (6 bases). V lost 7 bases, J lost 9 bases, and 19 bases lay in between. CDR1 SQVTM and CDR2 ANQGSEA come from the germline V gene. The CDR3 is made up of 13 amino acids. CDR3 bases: TGCAGCGCAGCGGGGGCCCGTGATGGGCCCCAGCATTTT. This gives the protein CSAAGARDGPQHF.

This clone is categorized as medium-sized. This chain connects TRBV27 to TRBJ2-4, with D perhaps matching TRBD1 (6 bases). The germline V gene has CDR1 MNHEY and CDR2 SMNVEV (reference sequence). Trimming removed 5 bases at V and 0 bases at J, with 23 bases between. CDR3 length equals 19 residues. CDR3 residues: CASSPYFAGAVLAKNIQYF. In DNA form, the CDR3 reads TGTGCCAGCAGTCCATATTTCGCAGGGGCCGTACTAGCCAAAAACATTCAGTACTTC.

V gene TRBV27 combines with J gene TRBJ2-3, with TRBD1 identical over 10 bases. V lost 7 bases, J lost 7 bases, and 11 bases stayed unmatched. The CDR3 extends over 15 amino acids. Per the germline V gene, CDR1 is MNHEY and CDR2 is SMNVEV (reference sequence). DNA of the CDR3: TGTGCCAGCACCTGGGAGACAGGGGGCAGAAATACGCAGTATTTT. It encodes CASTWETGGRNTQYF.

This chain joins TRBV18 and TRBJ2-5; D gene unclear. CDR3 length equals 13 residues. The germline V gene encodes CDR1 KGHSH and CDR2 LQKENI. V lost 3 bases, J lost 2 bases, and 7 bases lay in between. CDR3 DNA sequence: TGTGCCAGCTCACCTCTGGATCAAGAGACCCAGTACTTC. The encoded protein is CASSPLDQETQYF.

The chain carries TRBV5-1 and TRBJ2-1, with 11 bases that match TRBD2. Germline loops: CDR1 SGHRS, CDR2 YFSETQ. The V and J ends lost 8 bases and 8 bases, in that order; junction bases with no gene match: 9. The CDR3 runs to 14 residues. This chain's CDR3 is CASLETSGNDEQFF. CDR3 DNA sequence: TGCGCCAGTCTCGAGACTAGCGGGAATGATGAGCAGTTCTTC.

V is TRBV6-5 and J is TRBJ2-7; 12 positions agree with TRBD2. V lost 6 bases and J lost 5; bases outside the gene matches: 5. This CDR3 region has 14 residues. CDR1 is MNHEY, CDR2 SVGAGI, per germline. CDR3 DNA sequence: TGTGCCAGCAGACGACTAGCGGGAGCCCACGAGCAGTACTTC. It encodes CASRRLAGAHEQYF.

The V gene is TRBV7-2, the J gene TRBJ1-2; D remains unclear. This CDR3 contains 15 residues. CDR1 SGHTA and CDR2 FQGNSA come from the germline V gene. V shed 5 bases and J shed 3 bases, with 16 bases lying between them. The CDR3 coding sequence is TGTGCCAGCAGCCCGATGAGGGCAACCGACTATGGCTACACCTTC. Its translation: CASSPMRATDYGYTF.

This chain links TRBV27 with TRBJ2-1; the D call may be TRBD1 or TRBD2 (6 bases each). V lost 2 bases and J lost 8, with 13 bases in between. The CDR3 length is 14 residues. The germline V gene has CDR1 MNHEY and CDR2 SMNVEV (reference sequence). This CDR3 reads CASSLRGPFYEQFF. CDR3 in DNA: TGTGCCAGCAGTTTACGGGGGCCATTTTATGAGCAGTTCTTC.

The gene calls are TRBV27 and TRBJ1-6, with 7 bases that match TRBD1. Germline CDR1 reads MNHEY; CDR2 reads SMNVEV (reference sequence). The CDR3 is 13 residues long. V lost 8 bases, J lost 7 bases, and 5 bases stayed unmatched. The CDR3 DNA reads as TGTGCCAGCCACAGGGGAAGGAATTCACCCCTCCACTTT. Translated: CASHRGRNSPLHF.

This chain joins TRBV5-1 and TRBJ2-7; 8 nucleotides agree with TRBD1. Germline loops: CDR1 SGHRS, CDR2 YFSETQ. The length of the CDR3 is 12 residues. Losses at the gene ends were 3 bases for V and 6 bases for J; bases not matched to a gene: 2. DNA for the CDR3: TGCGCCAGCAGCTCCCAGGGGGCCGAGCAGTACTTC. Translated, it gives CASSSQGAEQYF. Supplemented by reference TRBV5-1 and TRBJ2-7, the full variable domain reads KAGVTQTPRYLIKTRGQQVTLSCSPISGHRSVSWYQQTPGQGLQFLFEYFSETQRNKGNFPGRFSGRQFSNSRSEMNVSTLELGDSALYLCASSSQGAEQYFGPGTRLTVT.

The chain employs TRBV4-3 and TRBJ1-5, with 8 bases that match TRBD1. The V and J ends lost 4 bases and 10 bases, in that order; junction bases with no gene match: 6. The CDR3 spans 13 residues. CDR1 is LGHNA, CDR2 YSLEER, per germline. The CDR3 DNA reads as TGCGCCAGCAGCCCCCGGACAGGGATCCCCCAGCATTTT. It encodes CASSPRTGIPQHF.

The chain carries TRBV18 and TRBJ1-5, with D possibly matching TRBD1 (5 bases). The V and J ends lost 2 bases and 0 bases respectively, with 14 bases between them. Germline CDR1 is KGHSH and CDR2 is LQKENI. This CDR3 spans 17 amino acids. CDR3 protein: CASSPWAGGNSNQPQHF. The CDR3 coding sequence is TGTGCCAGCTCACCATGGGCCGGGGGTAATAGCAATCAGCCCCAGCATTTT.

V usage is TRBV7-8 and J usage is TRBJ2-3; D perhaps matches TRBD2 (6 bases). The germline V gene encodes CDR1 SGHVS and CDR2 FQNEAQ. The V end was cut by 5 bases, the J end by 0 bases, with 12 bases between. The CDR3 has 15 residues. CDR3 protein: CASSPRLGSTDTQYF. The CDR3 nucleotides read TGTGCCAGCAGCCCACGACTAGGGAGCACAGATACGCAGTATTTT.

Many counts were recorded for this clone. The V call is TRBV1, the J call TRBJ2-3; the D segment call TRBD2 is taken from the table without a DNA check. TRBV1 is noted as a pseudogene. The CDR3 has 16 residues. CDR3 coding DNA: TGCACCAGCAGCCATGTAGGGGGGGAACCTCCAGATACGCAGTATTTT. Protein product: CTSSHVGGEPPDTQYF.

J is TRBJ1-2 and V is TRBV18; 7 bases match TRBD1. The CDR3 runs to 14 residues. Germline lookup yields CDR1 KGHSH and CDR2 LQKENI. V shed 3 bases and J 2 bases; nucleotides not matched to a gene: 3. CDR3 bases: TGTGCCAGCTCACCGATGACAGGGAACTATGGCTACACCTTC. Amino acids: CASSPMTGNYGYTF.

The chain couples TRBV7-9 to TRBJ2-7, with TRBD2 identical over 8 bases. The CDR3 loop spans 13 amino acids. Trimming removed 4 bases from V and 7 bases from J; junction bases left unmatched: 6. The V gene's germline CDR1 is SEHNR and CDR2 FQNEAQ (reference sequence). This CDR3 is CASSSTIAGEQYF. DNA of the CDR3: TGTGCCAGCAGCTCCACCATAGCGGGGGAGCAGTACTTC.

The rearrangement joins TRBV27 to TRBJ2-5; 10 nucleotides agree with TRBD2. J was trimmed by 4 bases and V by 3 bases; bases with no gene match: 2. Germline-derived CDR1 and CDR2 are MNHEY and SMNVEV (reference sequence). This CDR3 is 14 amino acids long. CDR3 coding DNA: TGTGCCAGCAGTTTGATAGCGGGAGGAGAGACCCAGTACTTC. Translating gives CASSLIAGGETQYF.

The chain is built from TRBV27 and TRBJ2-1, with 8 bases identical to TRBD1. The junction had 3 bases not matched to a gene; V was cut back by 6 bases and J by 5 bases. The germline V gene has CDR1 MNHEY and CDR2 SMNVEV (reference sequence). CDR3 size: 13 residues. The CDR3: CASSGQGDNEQFF. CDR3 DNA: TGTGCCAGCAGCGGACAGGGCGACAATGAGCAGTTCTTC.

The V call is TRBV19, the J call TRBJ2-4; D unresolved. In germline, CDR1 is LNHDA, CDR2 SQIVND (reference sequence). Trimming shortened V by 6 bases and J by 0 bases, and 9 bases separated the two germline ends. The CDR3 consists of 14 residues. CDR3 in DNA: TGTGCCAGTAGCACGGAGCTAGCCAAAAACATTCAGTACTTC. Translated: CASSTELAKNIQYF.

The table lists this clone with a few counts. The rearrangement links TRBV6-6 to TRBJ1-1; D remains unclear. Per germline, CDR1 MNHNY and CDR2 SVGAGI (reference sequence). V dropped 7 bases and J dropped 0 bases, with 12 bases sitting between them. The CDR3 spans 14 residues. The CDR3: CASTGVALNTEAFF. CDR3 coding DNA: TGTGCCAGCACCGGGGTTGCGCTGAACACTGAAGCTTTCTTT.

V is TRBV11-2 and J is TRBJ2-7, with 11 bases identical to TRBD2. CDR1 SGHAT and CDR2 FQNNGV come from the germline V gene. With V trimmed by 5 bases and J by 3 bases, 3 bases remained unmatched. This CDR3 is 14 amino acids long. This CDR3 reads CASSPGLAGYEQYF. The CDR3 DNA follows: TGTGCCAGCAGCCCCGGACTAGCGGGCTACGAGCAGTACTTC.

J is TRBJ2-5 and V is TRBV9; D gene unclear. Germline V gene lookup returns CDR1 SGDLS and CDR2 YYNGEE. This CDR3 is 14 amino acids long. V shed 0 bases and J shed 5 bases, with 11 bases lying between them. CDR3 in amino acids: CASSVDGLRETQYF. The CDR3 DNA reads TGTGCCAGCAGCGTAGACGGGCTAAGGGAGACCCAGTACTTC.

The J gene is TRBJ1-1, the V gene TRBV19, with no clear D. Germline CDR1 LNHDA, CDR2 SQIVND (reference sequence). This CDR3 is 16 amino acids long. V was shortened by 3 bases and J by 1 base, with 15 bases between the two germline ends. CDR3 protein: CASSISLTAPNTEAFF. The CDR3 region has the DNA TGTGCCAGTAGTATCTCTCTCACCGCCCCGAACACTGAAGCTTTCTTT.

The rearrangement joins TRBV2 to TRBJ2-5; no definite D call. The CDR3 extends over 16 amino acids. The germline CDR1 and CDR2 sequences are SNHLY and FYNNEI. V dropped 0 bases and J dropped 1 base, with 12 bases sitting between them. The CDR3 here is CASSEALGESQETQYF. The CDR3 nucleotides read TGTGCCAGCAGTGAAGCGCTTGGAGAAAGCCAAGAGACCCAGTACTTC.

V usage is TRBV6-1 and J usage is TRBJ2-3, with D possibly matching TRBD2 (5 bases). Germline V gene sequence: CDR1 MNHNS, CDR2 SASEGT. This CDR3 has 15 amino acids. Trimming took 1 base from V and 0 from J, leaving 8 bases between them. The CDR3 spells CASSEGSSSTDTQYF. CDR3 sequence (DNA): TGTGCCAGCAGTGAAGGTTCTAGCAGCACAGATACGCAGTATTTT.

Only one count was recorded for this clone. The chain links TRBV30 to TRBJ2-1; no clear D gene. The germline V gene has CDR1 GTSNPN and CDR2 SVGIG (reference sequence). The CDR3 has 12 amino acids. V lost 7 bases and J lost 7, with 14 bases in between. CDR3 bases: TGTGCCTTAAGAAGGTTGTCGAATGAGCAGTTCTTC. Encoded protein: CALRRLSNEQFF.

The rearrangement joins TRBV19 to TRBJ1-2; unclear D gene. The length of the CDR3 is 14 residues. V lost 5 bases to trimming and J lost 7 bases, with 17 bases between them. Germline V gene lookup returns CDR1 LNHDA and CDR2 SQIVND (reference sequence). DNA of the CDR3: TGTGCCAGTAGTCCTCGCTACCGGGTTGGTGGCTACACCTTC. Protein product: CASSPRYRVGGYTF.

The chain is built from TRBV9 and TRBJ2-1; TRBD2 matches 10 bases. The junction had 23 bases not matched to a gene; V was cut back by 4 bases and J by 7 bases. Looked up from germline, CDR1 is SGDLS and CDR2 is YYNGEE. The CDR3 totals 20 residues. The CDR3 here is CASSQVATAGGARMANEQFF. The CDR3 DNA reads TGTGCCAGCAGCCAAGTGGCTACAGCGGGGGGGGCCCGAATGGCGAATGAGCAGTTCTTC. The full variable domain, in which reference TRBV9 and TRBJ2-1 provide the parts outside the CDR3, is DSGVTQTPKHLITATGQRVTLRCSPRSGDLSVYWYQQSLDQGLQFLIQYYNGEERAKGNILERFSAQQFPDLHSELNLSSLELGDSALYFCASSQVATAGGARMANEQFFGPGTRLTVL.